Sequencing of this T cell receptor (beta chain) was carried out in a study of T-cell memory formation after mild COVID-19. Germline-derived CDR1 and CDR2 are MNHEY and SVGEGT. Trimming left V 6 bases short and J 3 bases short, with 14 bases between. The CDR3 runs to 14 residues. One entry per CDR3 protein, called by TCRdb with MiXCR from the 5' RACE reads. The sample comprises 55,000 to 75,000 distinct CDR3 sequences, around a quarter of which are singletons, and approximately 39% rests with the top ten. Sequencing used PBMCs or a T cell subset sorted from them (not recorded which). The source of this sequence is a man between 18 and 35 years old who had mild COVID-19 (a few samples of this study predate the infection). Cell type and time point are not known. J is TRBJ2-5 and V is TRBV6-2 or TRBV6-3; D gene uncertain. CDR3 sequence (DNA): TGTGCCAGCAGCCCGGCGCTAGGTGAAGAGACCCAGTACTTC. Its protein is CASSPALGEETQYF.